These 13 T cell receptor beta chains came from one sample sequenced in a study of blood T cell repertoires in COVID-19. The data were produced by immunoSEQ multiplex PCR, yet TCRdb's version contains in-frame clones alone and is incomplete. This sample yields 360,000 or so clones, of which 80% to 85% are seen a single time; approximately 5.4% belongs to the top ten. The specimen was PBMCs or T cells enriched from blood (not recorded which). Source of these receptors: a woman between 45 and 65 years old who had recovered from COVID-19.

The rearrangement links TRBV19 to TRBJ1-1; D remains unclear. The CDR3 runs 15 residues. The V gene's germline CDR1 is LNHDA and CDR2 SQIVND (reference sequence). Trimming took off 4 bases at V and 1 base at J, with 13 bases between the two ends. The CDR3 DNA reads TGTGCCAGTAGTAAACCGGGGTCAAAGAACACTGAAGCTTTCTTT. It is translated as CASSKPGSKNTEAFF.

V gene TRBV7-2 combines with J gene TRBJ1-5, with TRBD1 identical over 11 bases. This CDR3 spans 15 amino acids. The V gene end was trimmed by 5 bases and the J gene end by 0 bases; junction bases not matched to a gene: 0. Germline V CDR1 and CDR2: SGHTA, FQGNSA. CDR3 in amino acids: CASSGTGGSNQPQHF. The CDR3 region has the DNA TGTGCCAGCAGCGGGACAGGGGGTAGCAATCAGCCCCAGCATTTT.

About this clone: The sample contains more than one DNA sequence encoding this CDR3. V usage is TRBV18 and J usage is TRBJ1-3; D remains ambiguous. The CDR3 spans 14 residues. Germline V gene sequence: CDR1 KGHSH, CDR2 LQKENI. Trimming shortened V by 2 bases and J by 4 bases, and 9 bases separated the two germline ends. The CDR3 nucleotides are TGTGCCAGCTCACCAGGCGCGGGAGGAAACACCATATATTTT. Residues: CASSPGAGGNTIYF.

The chain joins TRBV27 to TRBJ2-7; no definite D call. The CDR3 covers 16 residues. Trimming shortened V by 5 bases and J by 0 bases, and 17 bases separated the two germline ends. Looked up from germline, CDR1 is MNHEY and CDR2 is SMNVEV (reference sequence). The CDR3 is CASSPRSVPDSYEQYF. The DNA of the CDR3 is TGTGCCAGCAGTCCCCGTTCAGTTCCCGACTCCTACGAGCAGTACTTC.

This sequence joins TRBV7-9 and TRBJ1-3; a possible D gene is TRBD1 (6 bases). Trimming took 5 bases from V and 0 from J, leaving 17 bases between them. CDR1 is SEHNR, CDR2 FQNEAQ, per germline (reference sequence). CDR3 length equals 17 residues. CDR3 sequence: CASSPWGGLNSGNTIYF. The CDR3 region has the DNA TGTGCCAGCAGCCCGTGGGGGGGCCTAAACTCTGGAAACACCATATATTTT.

The chain combines TRBV28 with TRBJ2-7; D might be TRBD1 (6 bases). Trimming shortened V by 6 bases and J by 4 bases, and 19 bases separated the two germline ends. There are 15 residues in the CDR3. Germline loops: CDR1 MDHEN, CDR2 SYDVKM. CDR3 sequence (DNA): TGTGCCAGCAGCTCCGGGACACCTCCTTTTTACGAGCAGTACTTC. As protein: CASSSGTPPFYEQYF. The full variable domain, in which reference TRBV28 and TRBJ2-7 provide the parts outside the CDR3, is DVKVTQSSRYLVKRTGEKVFLECVQDMDHENMFWYRQDPGLGLRLIYFSYDVKMKEKGDIPEGYSVSREKKERFSLILESASTNQTSMYLCASSSGTPPFYEQYFGPGTRLTVT.

The chain employs TRBV3-1 (or the pseudogene TRBV3-2) and TRBJ2-7; 8 positions agree with TRBD2. CDR3 length equals 17 residues. CDR1 and CDR2 (germline): LGHDT, YNNKEL (reference sequence). Losses at the gene ends were 5 bases for V and 2 bases for J; bases not matched to a gene: 14. This CDR3 is CASSKDGGLGNTYEQYF. DNA for the CDR3: TGTGCCAGCAGCAAGGATGGGGGACTAGGGAACACCTACGAGCAGTACTTC.

This clone was found once. The chain has TRBV5-1 and TRBJ1-6; weak D call: TRBD1 (5 bases). V was cut by 3 bases and J by 5 bases, with 15 bases left in between. This CDR3 has 16 residues. CDR1 is SGHRS and CDR2 is YFSETQ in the germline V gene. CDR3 sequence: CASSWMEGQNNSPLHF. DNA of the CDR3: TGCGCCAGCAGCTGGATGGAGGGGCAAAATAATTCACCCCTCCACTTT.

The rearrangement uses TRBV6-5 and TRBJ2-2; TRBD1 matches 8 bases. Germline V gene sequence: CDR1 MNHEY, CDR2 SVGAGI. CDR3 length: 15 amino acids. The V segment lost 2 bases and the J segment 7 bases; nucleotides outside the gene matches: 6. The DNA of the CDR3 is TGTGCCAGCAGTTACCCCCGCACAGGGGGCGGGGAGCTGTTTTTT. Translated: CASSYPRTGGGELFF.

The chain combines TRBV11-2 with TRBJ1-1; TRBD1 aligns across 7 bases. The CDR3 loop spans 13 amino acids. Per the germline V gene, CDR1 is SGHAT and CDR2 is FQNNGV. With 4 bases clipped from V and 9 bases from J, the junction kept 8 bases outside the gene matches. The CDR3 loop reads CASSSFTGAQAFF. The CDR3 nucleotides read TGTGCCAGCAGCTCATTCACAGGGGCCCAAGCTTTCTTT.

The V gene is TRBV27, the J gene TRBJ1-1; 7 nucleotides match TRBD1. CDR3 length: 17 amino acids. V dropped 2 bases and J dropped 0; count of bases not matched to a gene: 9. The germline gives CDR1 MNHEY, CDR2 SMNVEV (reference sequence). In DNA form, the CDR3 reads TGTGCCAGCAGTTTAGTCGGGACAGCAACCTTGAACACTGAAGCTTTCTTT. It translates to CASSLVGTATLNTEAFF.

The chain combines TRBV24-1 with TRBJ2-1; TRBD2 agrees at 10 bases. Germline V lookup: CDR1 KGHDR, CDR2 SFDVKD. The trim removed 3 bases at V and 7 bases at J, leaving 5 bases unmatched. The CDR3 contains 15 residues. The CDR3 DNA follows: TGTGCCACCAGTGATCGGAGCGGGGGGGAAAATGAGCAGTTCTTC. Protein product: CATSDRSGGENEQFF.

The chain is built from TRBV5-1 and TRBJ1-2, with D unresolved. Germline loops: CDR1 SGHRS, CDR2 YFSETQ. This CDR3 spans 13 amino acids. V gave up 5 bases and J gave up 2 bases, with 10 bases separating them. CDR3 protein: CASSSTENYGYTF. CDR3 in DNA: TGCGCCAGCAGTTCGACTGAGAACTATGGCTACACCTTC.